These 32 T cell receptor beta chains share one sample of origin, sequenced in a study of blood T cells in healthy people across ages. Then a second PCR, running roughly 6 to 12 cycles, was carried out with a sample-barcoded 5' primer and a J-beta primer mix. Using its own MiXCR run on the 5' RACE reads, TCRdb lists one record per CDR3 protein. Seen here are more than 550,000 distinct CDR3 sequences, around a fifth observed once, and the top ten hold about 22%. The sample taken for sequencing was blood. These TCRs come from a man between 65 and 80 years old in good health.

This clonotype was counted between two and nine times. The J gene is TRBJ2-2, the V gene TRBV7-9; TRBD1 matches 9 bases. Germline V CDR1 and CDR2: SEHNR, FQNEAQ (reference sequence). This CDR3 has 17 residues. The V segment lost 7 bases and the J segment 1 base; nucleotides outside the gene matches: 10. CDR3 sequence reads: CASTTPGQGMNTGELFF. As DNA, the CDR3 is TGTGCCAGCACCACGCCGGGACAGGGCATGAACACCGGGGAGCTGTTTTTT.

This clonotype was counted between two and nine times. This sequence joins TRBV20-1 and TRBJ1-5; D remains unclear. With 3 bases removed from V and 1 base from J, the gap between germline ends came to 4 bases. The germline V gene encodes CDR1 DFQATT and CDR2 SNEGSKA (reference sequence). This CDR3 contains 12 residues. As DNA, the CDR3 is TGCAGTGCTAGTGGGAGCAATCAGCCCCAGCATTTT. Translating gives CSASGSNQPQHF.

This chain connects TRBV5-1 to TRBJ1-1; maybe TRBD1 (5 bases). Germline values: CDR1 SGHRS, CDR2 YFSETQ. Trimming stripped 4 bases from V and 1 base from J, with 14 bases between. This CDR3 contains 15 residues. This chain's CDR3 is CASSPGVISNTEAFF. CDR3 coding DNA: TGCGCCAGCAGCCCGGGGGTTATTTCGAACACTGAAGCTTTCTTT.

This clonotype has ten or more counts. The chain has TRBV25-1 and TRBJ2-2; D is perhaps TRBD1 (8 bases). V shed 5 bases and J shed 7 bases, with 14 bases lying between them. The CDR3 runs to 14 residues. The germline V gene encodes CDR1 MGHDK and CDR2 SYGVNS. CDR3 nucleotide sequence: TGTGCCAGCAGTAGGACAGGGAGGGGCGGGGAGCTGTTTTTT. Its protein product is CASSRTGRGGELFF.

This clonotype was detected many times. The chain links TRBV5-1 to TRBJ2-1; possible D gene TRBD1, 5 bases. Germline V gene sequence: CDR1 SGHRS, CDR2 YFSETQ. V shed 0 bases and J shed 0 bases, with 10 bases lying between them. CDR3 size: 16 residues. For the CDR3, the DNA is TGCGCCAGCAGCTTGGTAGGGGCGAGCTCCTACAATGAGCAGTTCTTC. This sequence encodes CASSLVGASSYNEQFF.

V and J are TRBV20-1 and TRBJ1-4; possibly TRBD1 for D (6 bases). Germline CDR1 is DFQATT and CDR2 is SNEGSKA (reference sequence). The CDR3 extends over 15 amino acids. Trimming stripped 3 bases from V and 3 bases from J, with 14 bases between. The CDR3 sequence: CSARYREAANEKLFF. CDR3 nucleotides: TGCAGTGCTAGGTACAGGGAGGCAGCTAATGAAAAACTGTTTTTT.

CDR3 nucleotides: TGTGCCAGTAGTATAAGCCTCCAGGGACTAGCGGGAGGTAATGAGCAGTTCTTC. Protein sequence: CASSISLQGLAGGNEQFF. The chain uses TRBV19 and TRBJ2-5, with TRBD2 matching 15 bases. TRBJ2-1 matches the DNA end more closely, so the J call is doubtful. This CDR3 has 18 amino acids. Germline loops: CDR1 LNHDA, CDR2 SQIVND (reference sequence).

The chain couples TRBV6-5 to TRBJ1-5; D uncertain. CDR1 is MNHEY, CDR2 SVGAGI, per germline. The V end was cut by 2 bases, the J end by 6 bases, with 11 bases between. The CDR3 loop spans 14 amino acids. CDR3 region: CASSYTNLGQPQHF. CDR3 bases: TGTGCCAGCAGTTACACAAATTTAGGTCAGCCCCAGCATTTT.

The chain recombines TRBV20-1 with TRBJ2-3; D unresolved. Deletions cut 4 bases from V and 7 bases from J, with 9 bases between. Germline V gene lookup returns CDR1 DFQATT and CDR2 SNEGSKA (reference sequence). The CDR3 runs 11 residues. In nucleotides, the CDR3 is TGCAGTGCTATCAGCGAGCATACGCAGTATTTT. Translation: CSAISEHTQYF.

This rearrangement joins TRBV6-4 to TRBJ2-3, with TRBD1 matching 7 bases. CDR1 and CDR2 (germline): MRHNA, SNTAGT. Germline trimming cut 9 bases from V and 2 bases from J; bases unmatched to any gene: 8. This CDR3 has 14 residues. CDR3 coding DNA: TGTGCCAGTTCGGGACAGCAAATCACAGATACGCAGTATTTT. Encoded protein: CASSGQQITDTQYF.

The chain recombines TRBV24-1 with TRBJ2-2; no reliable D call. Per germline, CDR1 KGHDR and CDR2 SFDVKD. The CDR3 extends over 17 amino acids. V was pared by 1 base and J by 1 base, with 12 bases between. CDR3 nucleotides: TGTGCCACCAGTGATTTTAAGGGTTTTCAGAACACCGGGGAGCTGTTTTTT. Translating it yields CATSDFKGFQNTGELFF.

This rearrangement joins TRBV12-3 or TRBV12-4 to TRBJ2-1; TRBD1 matches at 9 bases. Germline trimming cut 2 bases from V and 8 bases from J; bases unmatched to any gene: 10. The CDR3 has 16 residues. The CDR3 spells CASSLKGQGRSDEQFF. CDR3 DNA sequence: TGTGCCAGCAGTTTAAAGGGACAGGGAAGGAGCGATGAGCAGTTCTTC.

V usage is TRBV24-1 and J usage is TRBJ2-4; 9 bases are a match to TRBD1. The CDR3 extends over 14 amino acids. CDR1 is KGHDR, CDR2 SFDVKD, per germline. V dropped 4 bases and J dropped 7; count of bases not matched to a gene: 4. CDR3 coding DNA: TGTGCCACCAGTGAAGGACAGGGGTGGAACATTCAGTACTTC. Translated, it gives CATSEGQGWNIQYF.

This clonotype was detected a few times. This sequence joins TRBV7-9 and TRBJ2-7, with no clear D. The CDR3 totals 13 residues. The V end lost 5 bases, the J end lost 0 bases, and 8 bases lay between the germline ends. Germline V gene sequence: CDR1 SEHNR, CDR2 FQNEAQ (reference sequence). CDR3 sequence: CASSLTISYEQYF. The CDR3, as DNA: TGTGCCAGCAGCCTCACTATCTCCTACGAGCAGTACTTC. Full variable domain (missing parts from reference TRBV7-9 and TRBJ2-7): DTGVSQNPRHKITKRGQNVTFRCDPISEHNRLYWYRQTLGQGPEFLTYFQNEAQLEKSRLLSDRFSAERPKGSFSTLEIQRTEQGDSAMYLCASSLTISYEQYFGPGTRLTVT.

The chain carries TRBV7-2 and TRBJ2-3; tentative D call: TRBD2 (5 bases). The CDR3 has 14 residues. In germline, CDR1 is SGHTA, CDR2 FQGNSA. V lost 1 base and J lost 4, with 9 bases in between. The CDR3 DNA is TGTGCCAGCAGCTTAGACGGGAATGCAGATACGCAGTATTTT. Its protein product is CASSLDGNADTQYF.

This clonotype was observed a handful of times. This sequence joins TRBV29-1 and TRBJ2-7, with no clear D. Trimming cost V 5 bases and J 2 bases, with 10 bases left between them. There are 12 residues in the CDR3. Germline loops: CDR1 SQVTM, CDR2 ANQGSEA. This chain's CDR3 is CSVRTATYEQYV. The CDR3 DNA reads as TGCAGCGTTCGGACGGCCACCTACGAGCAGTACGTC.

The CDR3: CASSEGSLAKNIQYF. CDR3 DNA: TGTGCCAGCAGTGAAGGGTCCTTAGCCAAAAACATTCAGTACTTC. The chain couples TRBV6-1 to TRBJ2-4, with unresolved D. The V gene's germline CDR1 is MNHNS and CDR2 SASEGT. This CDR3 region has 15 residues. Between the trimmed V and J ends, which lost 1 base and 0 bases, there was a span of 7 bases.

This clonotype was seen many times. The chain recombines TRBV7-9 with TRBJ1-4; D is ambiguous. Germline V lookup: CDR1 SEHNR, CDR2 FQNEAQ (reference sequence). V lost 1 base and J 7 bases, leaving 13 bases between the germline ends. CDR3 size: 15 residues. The CDR3 coding sequence is TGTGCCAGCAGCTTAGATTGGCGCGGGAGTGAAAAACTGTTTTTT. Translation: CASSLDWRGSEKLFF.

On this clonotype itself: A read error may explain this, as a much larger clone is one base away. The chain employs TRBV20-1 and TRBJ2-7, with D uncertain. Germline lookup yields CDR1 DFQATT and CDR2 SNEGSKA (reference sequence). This CDR3 has 13 amino acids. Here the CDR3 reads CSARGIGPYEQCF. CDR3 DNA: TGCAGTGCTAGAGGGATCGGGCCCTACGAGCAGTGCTTC.

This clonotype was picked up many times. The chain carries TRBV27 and TRBJ2-5, with no clear D. The germline CDR1 and CDR2 sequences are MNHEY and SMNVEV (reference sequence). Trimming pared 2 bases from V and 1 base from J, leaving 11 bases between. This CDR3 is 15 amino acids long. CDR3: CASSLRPGVQETQYF. The CDR3 DNA follows: TGTGCCAGCAGTTTACGCCCGGGCGTCCAAGAGACCCAGTACTTC.

There are a few counts of this clonotype. This sequence joins TRBV6-5 and TRBJ1-5, with 11 nucleotides matching TRBD1. J was trimmed by 6 bases and V by 6 bases; bases with no gene match: 7. This CDR3 is 15 amino acids long. Per the germline V gene, CDR1 is MNHEY and CDR2 is SVGAGI. In DNA, the CDR3 is TGTGCCAGCAGATCGGGACAGGGGGGTTCTCAGCCCCAGCATTTT. It codes for CASRSGQGGSQPQHF.

Ten or more counts support this clonotype. The CDR3 reads CSPSGQPEAFF. DNA for the CDR3: TGCAGCCCCAGCGGGCAGCCTGAAGCTTTCTTT. This sequence joins TRBV29-1 and TRBJ1-1, with D hard to call. V gave up 8 bases and J gave up 6 bases, with 13 bases separating them. Per germline, CDR1 SQVTM and CDR2 ANQGSEA. CDR3 size: 11 residues.

At least ten counts were recorded for this clonotype. The rearrangement joins TRBV5-1 to TRBJ1-1; perhaps TRBD1 as D (5 bases). Deletions cut 3 bases from V and 3 bases from J, with 12 bases between. From germline, CDR1 is SGHRS and CDR2 YFSETQ. The CDR3 sequence is 14 residues long. The CDR3 DNA follows: TGCGCCAGCAGCTCCGCGGGGGGGGACACTGAAGCTTTCTTT. Protein product: CASSSAGGDTEAFF.

The rearrangement uses TRBV4-1 and TRBJ2-3, with D maybe TRBD1 (5 bases). CDR1 is MGHRA, CDR2 YSYEKL, per germline. The CDR3 is made up of 16 amino acids. V was clipped by 8 bases and J by 0 bases, with 18 bases between them. CDR3 sequence: CASGASGLASTDTQYF. The CDR3 region has the DNA TGCGCCAGCGGAGCCTCAGGGCTGGCTAGCACAGATACGCAGTATTTT.

The CDR3 DNA reads as TGTGCCAGCAGCGGATTGGGACGTGGGGCTTTCTTT. Amino acids: CASSGLGRGAFF. The genes are TRBV9 and TRBJ1-1, with D possibly matching TRBD1 (5 bases). Trimming cost V 3 bases and J 11 bases, with 14 bases left between them. Germline assignment: CDR1 SGDLS and CDR2 YYNGEE. The CDR3 has 12 amino acids.

This chain uses TRBV27 with TRBJ1-5; TRBD1 agrees at 7 bases. Germline V gene lookup returns CDR1 MNHEY and CDR2 SMNVEV (reference sequence). The CDR3 has 13 residues. After removal of 2 bases from V and 7 bases from J, the junction contained 2 bases not matched to a gene. CDR3 residues: CASSLNRGQPQHF. The CDR3 DNA reads as TGTGCCAGCAGTTTAAACAGGGGACAGCCCCAGCATTTT.

In its sample, this clonotype was seen a few times. This chain connects TRBV12-3 or TRBV12-4 to TRBJ1-2; D is ambiguous. The germline V and J ends were trimmed by 5 bases and 7 bases, with 17 bases remaining between them. This CDR3 is 14 amino acids long. The CDR3 region has the DNA TGTGCCAGCAGTCCCGGACGGAATTTTGGTGGCTACACCTTC. Translating gives CASSPGRNFGGYTF.

This clonotype was detected ten times or more. This chain connects TRBV7-2 to TRBJ2-3; no reliable D call. From germline, CDR1 is SGHTA and CDR2 FQGNSA. This CDR3 spans 15 amino acids. Between the trimmed V and J ends, which lost 1 base and 0 bases, there was a span of 8 bases. The CDR3: CASSLVSGSTDTQYF. The CDR3 region has the DNA TGTGCCAGCAGCTTAGTATCGGGTAGCACAGATACGCAGTATTTT.

The genes are TRBV6-2 or TRBV6-3 and TRBJ2-7; D is ambiguous. The V end was cut by 6 bases, the J end by 5 bases, with 14 bases between. CDR1 and CDR2 from the germline V gene are MNHEY and SVGEGT. CDR3 length equals 13 residues. Written as DNA, the CDR3 is TGTGCCAGCAGACCACGTAACTTTGACGAGCAGTACTTC. Its protein is CASRPRNFDEQYF.

This clonotype occurred many times. V usage is TRBV29-1 and J usage is TRBJ2-5, with TRBD1 matching over 8 bases. The DNA end is a closer match to TRBJ2-1, so the J assignment may be wrong. CDR3 length: 15 amino acids. CDR1 is SQVTM, CDR2 ANQGSEA, per germline. Here the CDR3 DNA reads TGCAGCGTTGATGCAGGCAGGGGGCCTTTCGATGAGCAGTTCTTC. Translation gives CSVDAGRGPFDEQFF.

J is TRBJ2-2 and V is TRBV20-1; 7 bases are shared with TRBD2. The CDR3 spans 14 residues. J lost 5 bases, V lost 1 base, and 4 bases had no gene match. Per germline, CDR1 DFQATT and CDR2 SNEGSKA (reference sequence). The CDR3 is CSARVEGGTGELFF. CDR3 nucleotides: TGCAGTGCTAGAGTGGAGGGAGGGACCGGGGAGCTGTTTTTT.

In the case of this clonotype: At one end, the junction sequence differs from germline, possibly due to a read error. V gene TRBV15 combines with J gene TRBJ1-5; 7 nucleotides match TRBD1. This CDR3 contains 16 residues. Germline lookup yields CDR1 LNHNV and CDR2 YYDKDF (reference sequence). The CDR3 bases are TGTGCCACCAGTCTAATACAGGGGAATAGCAATCAGACCCAGCATTTT. Residues: CATSLIQGNSNQTQHF.